Each of the 32 T cell receptor beta chains below was sequenced from the same sample in a study of blood T cell repertoires in COVID-19. The table came from immunoSEQ multiplex PCR; TCRdb's copy has only in-frame clones and leaves some out. The profile covers approximately 170,000 clones, with 80% to 90% appearing a single time and 1.5% to 2% taken by the ten largest. The sample consisted of peripheral blood. These receptors were taken from a man in his late teens or twenties who had recovered from COVID-19.

The gene calls are TRBV4-3 and TRBJ1-5; D gene unclear. Trimming took 0 bases from V and 2 from J, leaving 8 bases between them. This CDR3 has 15 amino acids. Germline V lookup: CDR1 LGHNA, CDR2 YSLEER. The CDR3 spells CASSQEVSGNQPQHF. The CDR3 DNA is TGCGCCAGCAGCCAAGAAGTCTCGGGCAATCAGCCCCAGCATTTT.

The chain links TRBV25-1 to TRBJ1-2, with a weak D call TRBD1 (6 bases). The germline V gene has CDR1 MGHDK and CDR2 SYGVNS. CDR3 length: 15 residues. Trimming cost V 1 base and J 4 bases, with 13 bases left between them. The CDR3 coding sequence is TGTGCCAGCAGTGAATTTTTGGCGGACAGCTATGGCTACACCTTC. Translated, it gives CASSEFLADSYGYTF.

The V call is TRBV14, the J call TRBJ2-7; possibly TRBD2 for D (6 bases). The CDR3 runs to 16 residues. Deletions cut 1 base from V and 5 bases from J, with 18 bases between. From germline, CDR1 is SGHDN and CDR2 FVKESK. In nucleotides, the CDR3 is TGTGCCAGCAGCCAAGTGCGGGGTGGGGATGTGGACGAGCAGTACTTC. Amino acid sequence: CASSQVRGGDVDEQYF.

The rearrangement joins TRBV24-1 to TRBJ1-5; D unresolved. V lost 5 bases and J 4 bases, leaving 17 bases between the germline ends. Germline V gives CDR1 KGHDR, CDR2 SFDVKD. This CDR3 has 16 amino acids. In nucleotides, the CDR3 is TGTGCCACCAGTGTAACAGCTCTGGAGGGAAATCAGCCCCAGCATTTT. Amino acids: CATSVTALEGNQPQHF.

V is TRBV6-5 and J is TRBJ1-2; D perhaps matches TRBD1 (6 bases). Trimming took off 7 bases at V and 3 bases at J, with 15 bases between the two ends. Germline values: CDR1 MNHEY, CDR2 SVGAGI. The CDR3 totals 14 residues. The CDR3, as DNA: TGTGCCAGCAACCCGACAGGAGGCGACTATGGCTACACCTTC. Encoded protein: CASNPTGGDYGYTF.

This clone was recorded only once. At one end, the junction sequence differs from germline, possibly due to a read error. This chain links TRBV7-7 with TRBJ2-1; possible D gene TRBD1, 6 bases. Germline V gene sequence: CDR1 SSHAT, CDR2 FNYEAQ (reference sequence). This CDR3 has 14 amino acids. The CDR3 loop is CASSPSRGYNEQFF. CDR3 coding DNA: TGTGCTAGCAGCCCAAGCAGGGGTTACAATGAGCAGTTCTTC.

The chain has TRBV4-1 and TRBJ2-2; 8 bases agree with TRBD2. The CDR3 has 14 amino acids. V shed 8 bases and J 4 bases; nucleotides not matched to a gene: 6. Germline V gives CDR1 MGHRA, CDR2 YSYEKL. The CDR3 is CASAPGGRTGELFF. The CDR3 nucleotides are TGCGCCAGCGCCCCGGGAGGGCGCACCGGGGAGCTGTTTTTT.

This chain joins TRBV24-1 and TRBJ1-6; TRBD1 agrees at 8 bases. Germline loops: CDR1 KGHDR, CDR2 SFDVKD. V lost 4 bases, J lost 5 bases, and 3 bases stayed unmatched. CDR3 size: 15 residues. Written as DNA, the CDR3 is TGTGCCACCAGTGACTTGACAGGGGATAATTCACCCCTCCACTTT. Translating it yields CATSDLTGDNSPLHF.

This clone was seen once. The V call is TRBV14, the J call TRBJ2-1; TRBD2 agrees at 7 bases. J lost 9 bases, V lost 9 bases, and 8 bases had no gene match. This CDR3 has 12 amino acids. The germline CDR1 and CDR2 sequences are SGHDN and FVKESK. The CDR3 coding sequence is TGTGCCAGGACCATCTCGGGGGGTGAGCAGTTCTTC. It is translated as CARTISGGEQFF.

This clone was recorded a few times. The V gene is TRBV9, the J gene TRBJ2-3; 11 nucleotides line up with TRBD1. The germline CDR1 and CDR2 sequences are SGDLS and YYNGEE. This CDR3 is built from 16 residues. V lost 4 bases to trimming and J lost 4 bases; unmatched junction nucleotides: 8. CDR3 amino acids: CASSPRTGGGSDTQYF. CDR3 DNA: TGTGCCAGCAGCCCCCGGACAGGGGGCGGGTCAGATACGCAGTATTTT.

The V call is TRBV5-1, the J call TRBJ2-1; maybe TRBD2 (5 bases). CDR3 length: 17 amino acids. From germline, CDR1 is SGHRS and CDR2 YFSETQ. The V and J ends lost 4 bases and 0 bases respectively, with 17 bases between them. CDR3 in DNA: TGCGCCAGCAGCCGACCTCCGGAGAGGGACTCCTACAATGAGCAGTTCTTC. Translating gives CASSRPPERDSYNEQFF.

The V and J genes are TRBV6-2 or TRBV6-3 and TRBJ1-1, with D possibly matching TRBD1 (5 bases). V lost 1 base and J lost 8, with 11 bases in between. Germline CDR1 is MNHEY and CDR2 is SVGEGT. The CDR3 runs to 13 residues. CDR3 bases: TGTGCCAGCAGTTACTTCGGGAGGGACGAAGCTTTCTTT. This gives the protein CASSYFGRDEAFF.

The count of this clone is one. V is TRBV3-1 (or the pseudogene TRBV3-2) and J is TRBJ2-5; possibly TRBD2 for D (6 bases). Per germline, CDR1 LGHDT and CDR2 YNNKEL (reference sequence). The CDR3 contains 17 residues. Trimming pared 0 bases from V and 2 bases from J, leaving 16 bases between. CDR3 amino acids: CASSQETATSTQETQYF. In DNA form, the CDR3 reads TGTGCCAGCAGCCAAGAAACCGCGACTAGTACTCAAGAGACCCAGTACTTC.

The CDR3 DNA is TGCGCCAGCAGCCCGGGGGGCCTACCCCCAGATACGCAGTATTTT. Protein product: CASSPGGLPPDTQYF. The gene calls are TRBV5-1 and TRBJ2-3, with D maybe TRBD2 (7 bases). The CDR3 is made up of 15 amino acids. The germline V gene encodes CDR1 SGHRS and CDR2 YFSETQ. V was shortened by 4 bases and J by 4 bases, with 16 bases between the two germline ends.

The chain is built from TRBV12-5 and TRBJ2-1; perhaps TRBD2 as D (6 bases). CDR1 LGHNT and CDR2 FRNRAP come from the germline V gene. Trimming stripped 1 base from V and 5 bases from J, with 12 bases between. The CDR3 has 15 amino acids. The CDR3 here is CASGLGSGGDNEQFF. The CDR3 DNA is TGTGCTAGTGGTTTGGGTAGCGGAGGGGACAATGAGCAGTTCTTC. The whole variable domain, remainder taken from reference TRBV12-5 and TRBJ2-1, is DARVTQTPRHKVTEMGQEVTMRCQPILGHNTVFWYRQTMMQGLELLAYFRNRAPLDDSGMPKDRFSAEMPDATLATLKIQPSEPRDSAVYFCASGLGSGGDNEQFFGPGTRLTVL.

This clone was picked up many times. The chain recombines TRBV7-6 with TRBJ2-7; TRBD2 is a possible D gene (5 bases). Germline values: CDR1 SGHVS, CDR2 FNYEAQ. V was cut by 1 base and J by 3 bases, with 16 bases left in between. The CDR3 spans 16 residues. CDR3 loop: CASSLVGGREVYEQYF. The CDR3 bases are TGTGCCAGCAGCTTAGTAGGAGGACGAGAAGTCTACGAGCAGTACTTC.

The chain carries TRBV5-1 and TRBJ2-3; TRBD1 aligns across 8 bases. This CDR3 is 15 amino acids long. Germline CDR1 and CDR2: SGHRS and YFSETQ. V lost 4 bases to trimming and J lost 0 bases; unmatched junction nucleotides: 4. The CDR3 DNA is TGCGCCAGCAGCCAGGACAGGGCTAGCACAGATACGCAGTATTTT. Amino acids: CASSQDRASTDTQYF.

The chain recombines TRBV9 with TRBJ1-5, with 7 bases matching TRBD1. Trimming cost V 4 bases and J 5 bases; bases outside gene matches: 6. Germline V gene lookup returns CDR1 SGDLS and CDR2 YYNGEE. CDR3 size: 14 residues. The CDR3 region is CASSPRDSHQPQHF. The CDR3 nucleotides are TGTGCCAGCAGCCCCCGGGACAGCCATCAGCCCCAGCATTTT.

The V and J genes are TRBV7-2 and TRBJ1-2, with a possible D match to TRBD1 (5 bases). This CDR3 is built from 14 residues. Trimming stripped 5 bases from V and 5 bases from J, with 15 bases between. Per the germline V gene, CDR1 is SGHTA and CDR2 is FQGNSA. The chain's CDR3 is CASSGQRRGYGYTF. The CDR3 nucleotides are TGTGCCAGCAGCGGCCAGAGGAGGGGATATGGCTACACCTTC.

The chain is built from TRBV6-2 or TRBV6-3 and TRBJ2-7, with 10 nucleotides matching TRBD2. CDR1 and CDR2 (germline): MNHEY, SVGEGT. This CDR3 contains 14 residues. V lost 5 bases to trimming and J lost 1 base; unmatched junction nucleotides: 2. DNA for the CDR3: TGTGCCAGCAGTGAGCGGGAGGGATCCTACGAGCAGTACTTC. It encodes CASSEREGSYEQYF.

This chain uses TRBV4-3 with TRBJ2-3; possible D gene TRBD1, 6 bases. This CDR3 region has 15 residues. V gave up 0 bases and J gave up 0 bases, with 7 bases separating them. The germline V gene encodes CDR1 LGHNA and CDR2 YSLEER. This CDR3 is CASSQDQGSTDTQYF. In nucleotides, the CDR3 is TGCGCCAGCAGCCAAGACCAGGGGAGCACAGATACGCAGTATTTT.

The chain couples TRBV15 to TRBJ1-1; D may be TRBD1 (5 bases). V was shortened by 1 base and J by 5 bases, with 11 bases between the two germline ends. CDR3 length: 14 amino acids. Looked up from germline, CDR1 is LNHNV and CDR2 is YYDKDF (reference sequence). CDR3 nucleotides: TGTGCCACCAGCAGAGCGGGGGGTAGTACTGAAGCTTTCTTT. Its protein product is CATSRAGGSTEAFF.

The CDR3 region is CASSLGGGNEAFF. CDR3 DNA sequence: TGTGCCAGCAGCTTAGGAGGGGGAAATGAAGCTTTCTTT. V and J are TRBV11-2 and TRBJ1-1; weak D call: TRBD1 (6 bases). From germline, CDR1 is SGHAT and CDR2 FQNNGV. The CDR3 spans 13 residues. V lost 1 base and J 7 bases, leaving 10 bases between the germline ends.

V usage is TRBV5-6 and J usage is TRBJ2-7; 11 bases match TRBD2. Looked up from germline, CDR1 is SGHDT and CDR2 is YYEEEE. The length of the CDR3 is 13 residues. With 5 bases clipped from V and 3 bases from J, the junction kept 1 base outside the gene matches. This CDR3 reads CASRTSGVYEQYF. CDR3 coding DNA: TGTGCCAGCAGGACTAGCGGGGTCTACGAGCAGTACTTC.

The chain is built from TRBV9 and TRBJ2-7, with D possibly TRBD2 on 6 matching bases. Trimming cost V 4 bases and J 0 bases, with 14 bases left between them. The germline V gene encodes CDR1 SGDLS and CDR2 YYNGEE. CDR3 size: 15 residues. The CDR3 DNA is TGTGCCAGCAGCTCCAGCGGGCACAACTCCTACGAGCAGTACTTC. Its translation: CASSSSGHNSYEQYF.

The chain uses TRBV7-2 and TRBJ2-7; a weak D match, TRBD2 (7 bases). V lost 5 bases and J lost 5, with 16 bases in between. The CDR3 covers 14 residues. The germline V gene encodes CDR1 SGHTA and CDR2 FQGNSA. CDR3 coding DNA: TGTGCCAGCAGCCAGGGGCGGGAGATCAACGAGCAGTACTTC. Protein sequence: CASSQGREINEQYF. The whole variable domain, filled in from reference TRBV7-2 and TRBJ2-7, reads GAGVSQSPSNKVTEKGKDVELRCDPISGHTALYWYRQSLGQGLEFLIYFQGNSAPDKSGLPSDRFSAERTGGSVSTLTIQRTQQEDSAVYLCASSQGREINEQYFGPGTRLTVT.

The CDR3 DNA sequence: TGTGCTAGTGGTTTTTGGACAGGTCCGATTATAACCCAGTACTTC. It yields the protein CASGFWTGPIITQYF. The chain carries TRBV12-5 and TRBJ2-5; TRBD1 matches at 7 bases. CDR3 length equals 15 residues. The germline V gene encodes CDR1 LGHNT and CDR2 FRNRAP. With V trimmed by 3 bases and J by 8 bases, 12 bases remained unmatched.

The chain combines TRBV29-1 with TRBJ2-2, with a weak D call TRBD1 (5 bases). The V gene's germline CDR1 is SQVTM and CDR2 ANQGSEA. V lost 2 bases and J 3 bases, leaving 10 bases between the germline ends. The CDR3 covers 14 residues. This CDR3 is CSVEILGHTGELFF. CDR3 nucleotides: TGCAGCGTTGAAATTCTGGGGCACACCGGGGAGCTGTTTTTT.

The chain is built from TRBV7-9 and TRBJ2-1; 10 bases fit TRBD2. Germline V CDR1 and CDR2: SEHNR, FQNEAQ (reference sequence). With V trimmed by 4 bases and J by 4 bases, 7 bases remained unmatched. CDR3 length equals 16 residues. CDR3 nucleotide sequence: TGTGCCAGCAGCTCAATTACTAGCGGGAAATACAATGAGCAGTTCTTC. Amino acid sequence: CASSSITSGKYNEQFF.

This clone was observed once. The rearrangement joins TRBV7-2 to TRBJ2-7; 8 bases agree with TRBD1. The CDR3 runs 15 residues. V was pared by 5 bases and J by 4 bases, with 10 bases of the junction left unmatched. Germline V CDR1 and CDR2: SGHTA, FQGNSA. The CDR3 sequence: CASSPADRGSYEQYF. The CDR3 nucleotides are TGTGCCAGCAGCCCCGCTGACAGGGGTTCATACGAGCAGTACTTC.

The chain uses TRBV6-6 and TRBJ2-7, with 11 bases lining up with TRBD2. The CDR3 is 16 amino acids. The germline CDR1 and CDR2 sequences are MNHNY and SVGAGI (reference sequence). Germline trimming cut 6 bases from V and 7 bases from J; bases unmatched to any gene: 14. The CDR3 DNA reads as TGTGCCAGCAGCACAACCGGGACTAGCGGTCCCGGTGAGCAGTACTTC. It is translated as CASSTTGTSGPGEQYF.

The chain uses TRBV4-2 and TRBJ1-3; no clear D gene. Trimming stripped 4 bases from V and 4 bases from J, with 5 bases between. Germline values: CDR1 LGHNA, CDR2 YNFKEQ. This CDR3 region has 12 residues. The CDR3 DNA sequence: TGTGCCAGCAGCCGTGAGGGAAACACCATATATTTT. Protein: CASSREGNTIYF.